This entry lists 10 T cell receptor beta chains sequenced from one sample in a study of blood T cell repertoires in COVID-19. Sequencing used immunoSEQ multiplex PCR; TCRdb keeps in-frame clones, though not all of them. Altogether approximately 25,000 clones are present, about 91% being singletons, with the ten largest covering around 16%. Sequencing used peripheral blood. The receptors were gathered from a human donor with active COVID-19. The donor label of this sample is uncertain.

V and J are TRBV19 and TRBJ2-5; D is possibly TRBD2 (6 bases). The V gene lost 1 base and the J gene lost 1 base, with 13 bases spanning the gap. The V gene's germline CDR1 is LNHDA and CDR2 SQIVND (reference sequence). The CDR3 runs 16 residues. CDR3 amino acids: CASSIGLRRGQETQYF. The CDR3 DNA sequence: TGTGCCAGTAGTATAGGCCTCCGGCGGGGCCAAGAGACCCAGTACTTC.

V gene TRBV7-2 combines with J gene TRBJ2-2, with TRBD2 identical over 8 bases. Per the germline V gene, CDR1 is SGHTA and CDR2 is FQGNSA. Trimming at V came to 2 bases and at J to 4 bases, leaving 6 bases not matched to a gene. This CDR3 has 16 amino acids. CDR3 protein: CASSLTSGSGTGELFF. The CDR3 bases are TGTGCCAGCAGCTTAACGAGCGGGAGTGGCACCGGGGAGCTGTTTTTT.

V and J are TRBV2 and TRBJ1-6, with 9 positions matching TRBD1. Looked up from germline, CDR1 is SNHLY and CDR2 is FYNNEI. The CDR3 extends over 15 amino acids. Trimming took 5 bases from V and 5 from J; bases not matched to a gene: 4. Here the CDR3 reads CASSTGGRNNSPLHF. CDR3 sequence (DNA): TGTGCCAGCAGTACAGGGGGCCGGAATAATTCACCCCTCCACTTT.

This clone was recorded once. The gene calls are TRBV10-2 and TRBJ2-3; the match to TRBD2 covers 10 bases. Germline CDR1 and CDR2: WSHSY and SAAADI. There are 15 residues in the CDR3. With 3 bases clipped from V and 5 bases from J, the junction kept 5 bases outside the gene matches. CDR3: CASSDFGLAVDTQYF. Written as DNA, the CDR3 is TGCGCCAGCAGTGATTTTGGACTAGCGGTAGATACGCAGTATTTT.

The chain joins TRBV2 to TRBJ1-1; 8 bases map to TRBD1. The V segment lost 6 bases and the J segment 4 bases; nucleotides outside the gene matches: 4. Germline values: CDR1 SNHLY, CDR2 FYNNEI. The CDR3 has 13 amino acids. DNA of the CDR3: TGTGCCAGCAGGGACAGGGCGGGCACTGAAGCTTTCTTT. It translates to CASRDRAGTEAFF. The full variable domain, in which reference TRBV2 and TRBJ1-1 provide the parts outside the CDR3, is EPEVTQTPSHQVTQMGQEVILRCVPISNHLYFYWYRQILGQKVEFLVSFYNNEISEKSEIFDDQFSVERPDGSNFTLKIRSTKLEDSAMYFCASRDRAGTEAFFGQGTRLTVV.

The CDR3 coding sequence is TGTGCCAGCAGTTACCCCTCCACTGACAGGGAGACCAATTACGAGCAGTACTTC. This encodes CASSYPSTDRETNYEQYF. The chain joins TRBV6-2 or TRBV6-3 to TRBJ2-7; 7 bases map to TRBD1. There are 18 residues in the CDR3. After removal of 2 bases from V and 4 bases from J, the junction contained 17 bases not matched to a gene. Looked up from germline, CDR1 is MNHEY and CDR2 is SVGEGT.

J is TRBJ2-3 and V is TRBV6-1, with 10 bases fitting TRBD2. This CDR3 has 20 amino acids. Unmatched junction bases numbered 16, after V lost 2 bases and J lost 2 bases. Germline CDR1 and CDR2: MNHNS and SASEGT. The CDR3: CASSEWGVGLAGALTDTQYF. DNA for the CDR3: TGTGCCAGCAGTGAATGGGGAGTGGGGCTAGCGGGAGCCCTCACAGATACGCAGTATTTT.

This clone was picked up one time. V gene TRBV3-1 (or the pseudogene TRBV3-2) combines with J gene TRBJ2-7; perhaps TRBD2 as D (6 bases). The CDR3 runs 10 residues. Germline V gives CDR1 LGHDT, CDR2 YNNKEL (reference sequence). Trimming removed 5 bases from V and 7 bases from J, with 6 bases in between. CDR3 sequence reads: CASSGGEQYF. The CDR3, as DNA: TGTGCCAGCAGCGGAGGGGAGCAGTACTTC.

The chain carries TRBV3-1 (or the pseudogene TRBV3-2) and TRBJ2-4; TRBD2 matches 7 bases. Germline values: CDR1 LGHDT, CDR2 YNNKEL (reference sequence). With 8 bases clipped from V and 7 bases from J, the junction kept 26 bases outside the gene matches. The CDR3 spans 19 residues. DNA of the CDR3: TGTGCCAGCGCACTAGCCGTCAGCGGGGCCCCCTTCCTACCGAACATTCAGTACTTC. This gives the protein CASALAVSGAPFLPNIQYF.

V and J are TRBV30 and TRBJ2-7, with D tentatively TRBD2 (5 bases). Trimming removed 3 bases at V and 2 bases at J, with 8 bases between. The CDR3 extends over 12 amino acids. CDR1 and CDR2 (germline): GTSNPN, SVGIG (reference sequence). The DNA of the CDR3 is TGTGCCTGGAGCCTGCGGGCCTACGAGCAGTACTTC. Its translation is CAWSLRAYEQYF.